What follows describes a single T cell receptor beta chain. The sample originates from a study of blood T cell repertoires in COVID-19. Across the whole study: Collection of acute and convalescent COVID-19 samples took place in the United States, Italy and Spain. Nucleic acid was either cDNA or gDNA, and it came from T cells, B-cell-depleted T cells, or PBMCs.

The method was immunoSEQ multiplex PCR; TCRdb's version includes in-frame clones alone and lacks a portion of them. The data hold some 140,000 clones, with around 83% observed a single time. Enrollment of patients from Seattle took place during active infection, with longitudinal follow-up. Sequenced: peripheral blood. The source of this sequence is a woman aged 55 to 70 with COVID-19, enrolled during active disease.

The CDR3 reads CASSFTGSAYGYTF. The CDR3 region has the DNA TGCGCCAGCAGCTTTACAGGGTCGGCCTATGGCTACACCTTC. V usage is TRBV5-1 and J usage is TRBJ1-2; D possibly corresponds to TRBD1 (6 bases). The V gene's germline CDR1 is SGHRS and CDR2 YFSETQ. V lost 2 bases, J lost 4 bases, and 12 bases lay in between. This CDR3 contains 14 residues.